Below, 14 T cell receptor beta chains from the same sample are listed, as sequenced in a study of T cells in Graves' hyperthyroidism and ophthalmopathy (dated by TCRdb to the late 2010s). Receptors were amplified or captured by multiplex PCR. Sequencing used an Illumina HiSeq 2000. TCR beta CDR3 regions were amplified from RNA transcripts. A first-round RT-PCR of the TCR CDR3 used the HTBI primer set with the Qiagen OneStep RT-PCR kit. TCRdb reworked the public reads: Q25 trimming with fastp, MiXCR clone assembly, productive beta chains retained. CDR3 protein duplicates are merged, each entry listing the most common genes and DNA. Here the sample has approximately 640,000 distinct CDR3 sequences; about 17% occur a single time. 3.8% of the sample belongs to the ten largest clones. The sample consisted of blood. These receptors were obtained from a woman in her 30s with Graves' hyperthyroidism.

This clonotype turned up a few times. The rearrangement links TRBV7-8 to TRBJ2-7, with 8 nucleotides matching TRBD2. The CDR3 spans 15 residues. Trimming cost V 0 bases and J 4 bases; bases outside gene matches: 5. CDR1 is SGHVS, CDR2 FQNEAQ, per germline. The CDR3 here is CASSLAQTSAYEQYF. The CDR3 DNA sequence: TGTGCCAGCAGCTTAGCCCAGACTAGCGCTTACGAGCAGTACTTC. Supplemented by reference TRBV7-8 and TRBJ2-7, the full variable domain reads GAGVSQSPRYKVAKRGQDVALRCDPISGHVSLFWYQQALGQGPEFLTYFQNEAQLDKSGLPSDRFFAERPEGSVSTLKIQRTQQEDSAVYLCASSLAQTSAYEQYFGPGTRLTVT.

Ten or more counts support this clonotype. V gene TRBV28 combines with J gene TRBJ2-3, with D perhaps TRBD1 (6 bases). This CDR3 has 13 residues. Germline CDR1 is MDHEN and CDR2 is SYDVKM. V lost 7 bases to trimming and J lost 7 bases, with 15 bases between them. The DNA of the CDR3 is TGTGCCAGCACCCGGACAGCACTCAATACGCAGTATTTT. This encodes CASTRTALNTQYF. Complete variable domain (other parts from reference TRBV28 and TRBJ2-3): DVKVTQSSRYLVKRTGEKVFLECVQDMDHENMFWYRQDPGLGLRLIYFSYDVKMKEKGDIPEGYSVSREKKERFSLILESASTNQTSMYLCASTRTALNTQYFGPGTRLTVL.

This clonotype came up many times. CDR3 nucleotides: TGTGCCAGCAGCTCTAAGACTAACACCGGGACTAGCAGATACGAGCAGTACTTC. This codes for CASSSKTNTGTSRYEQYF. The chain carries TRBV7-9 and TRBJ2-7, with 9 bases fitting TRBD2. The germline V gene encodes CDR1 SEHNR and CDR2 FQNEAQ (reference sequence). The CDR3 is 18 residues long. Germline trimming cut 4 bases from V and 4 bases from J; bases unmatched to any gene: 17.

The sample holds many counts of this clonotype. The rearrangement joins TRBV28 to TRBJ2-7, with a tentative D call TRBD1 (5 bases). Trimming left V 8 bases short and J 2 bases short, with 19 bases between. Germline-derived CDR1 and CDR2 are MDHEN and SYDVKM. The CDR3 has 15 amino acids. The CDR3 DNA reads TGTGCCAGCCACTCTACTGCAGAAGGGGCCTACGAGCAGTACTTC. Translating gives CASHSTAEGAYEQYF.

The V and J genes are TRBV15 and TRBJ2-1, with 7 bases lining up with TRBD1. The trim removed 5 bases at V and 7 bases at J, leaving 5 bases unmatched. Germline CDR1 and CDR2: LNHNV and YYDKDF (reference sequence). CDR3 length: 13 amino acids. CDR3 amino acids: CATSATGLNEQFF. The DNA for the CDR3 is TGTGCCACCAGCGCGACAGGGTTGAATGAGCAGTTCTTC.

The V call is TRBV7-9, the J call TRBJ2-1; TRBD2 agrees at 7 bases. Looked up from germline, CDR1 is SEHNR and CDR2 is FQNEAQ (reference sequence). After removal of 6 bases from V and 4 bases from J, the junction contained 18 bases not matched to a gene. This CDR3 comprises 18 residues. The CDR3 bases are TGTGCCAGCAGTCCAGAGGTCAGAGCTAGCGGCCCTTACAATGAGCAGTTCTTC. This translates into CASSPEVRASGPYNEQFF.

This clonotype was picked up many times. The chain couples TRBV7-2 to TRBJ2-7, with 9 nucleotides matching TRBD2. The ends lost 2 bases at V and 4 bases at J; junction bases unmatched: 9. The CDR3 has 16 residues. The germline V gene encodes CDR1 SGHTA and CDR2 FQGNSA. The CDR3 spells CASSLRGSSGAYEQYF. The CDR3 nucleotides read TGTGCCAGCAGCTTAAGGGGGTCTAGCGGGGCTTACGAGCAGTACTTC.

In this sample, this clonotype turned up a few times. The chain is built from TRBV7-2 and TRBJ1-2, with D hard to call. This CDR3 has 16 amino acids. Germline V gene data show CDR1 as SGHTA and CDR2 as FQGNSA. Trimming removed 4 bases at V and 0 bases at J, with 15 bases between. The CDR3 DNA reads as TGTGCCAGCAGCTCACTAGGGTGGGGATCTAACTATGGCTACACCTTC. It yields the protein CASSSLGWGSNYGYTF.

There are many counts of this clonotype. V is TRBV28 and J is TRBJ2-7, with 7 bases identical to TRBD2. CDR3 size: 15 residues. Per the germline V gene, CDR1 is MDHEN and CDR2 is SYDVKM. Germline trimming cut 3 bases from V and 4 bases from J; bases unmatched to any gene: 9. This CDR3 reads CASSFVGGRAYEQYF. The DNA of the CDR3 is TGTGCCAGCAGTTTTGTCGGGGGGAGGGCATACGAGCAGTACTTC. The full variable domain, rest sourced from reference TRBV28 and TRBJ2-7, is DVKVTQSSRYLVKRTGEKVFLECVQDMDHENMFWYRQDPGLGLRLIYFSYDVKMKEKGDIPEGYSVSREKKERFSLILESASTNQTSMYLCASSFVGGRAYEQYFGPGTRLTVT.

The rearrangement joins TRBV6-2 or TRBV6-3 to TRBJ1-1; D unclear. Trimming removed 8 bases from V and 1 base from J, with 14 bases in between. Germline V gene sequence: CDR1 MNHEY, CDR2 SVGEGT. CDR3 length: 14 residues. CDR3 DNA sequence: TGTGCCAGCCCGGTGGGTCACCGGAACACTGAAGCTTTCTTT. This codes for CASPVGHRNTEAFF.

This clonotype was seen more than once but under ten times. V gene TRBV19 combines with J gene TRBJ1-5; perhaps TRBD1 as D (5 bases). Trimming left V 1 base short and J 1 base short, with 11 bases between. This CDR3 comprises 16 residues. CDR1 LNHDA and CDR2 SQIVND come from the germline V gene (reference sequence). CDR3 DNA: TGTGCCAGTAGTATAGTCGGGGCCGGGAGCAATCAGCCCCAGCATTTT. It is translated as CASSIVGAGSNQPQHF.

The chain joins TRBV11-2 to TRBJ1-2; TRBD1 is a possible D gene (5 bases). V was trimmed by 5 bases and J by 8 bases, leaving 18 bases between them. The CDR3 runs 14 residues. Germline CDR1 and CDR2: SGHAT and FQNNGV. CDR3 sequence reads: CASSRQFSPLGYTF. For the CDR3, the DNA is TGTGCCAGCAGCCGACAGTTTTCTCCTCTAGGCTACACCTTC. Full variable domain (missing parts from reference TRBV11-2 and TRBJ1-2): EAGVAQSPRYKIIEKRQSVAFWCNPISGHATLYWYQQILGQGPKLLIQFQNNGVVDDSQLPKDRFSAERLKGVDSTLKIQPAKLEDSAVYLCASSRQFSPLGYTFGSGTRLTVV.

The V call is TRBV12-3 or TRBV12-4, the J call TRBJ2-7; a possible D gene is TRBD1 (6 bases). V was shortened by 2 bases and J by 7 bases, with 12 bases between the two germline ends. The CDR3 runs to 13 residues. The CDR3 sequence: CASSLMGAGEQYF. The CDR3 region has the DNA TGTGCCAGCAGTTTAATGGGGGCAGGAGAGCAGTACTTC.

This clonotype was counted between two and nine times. The chain joins TRBV9 to TRBJ2-7; D remains ambiguous. The V gene lost 0 bases and the J gene lost 5 bases, with 15 bases spanning the gap. The length of the CDR3 is 15 residues. The germline CDR1 and CDR2 sequences are SGDLS and YYNGEE. CDR3 in DNA: TGTGCCAGCAGCGTAGGGGAAGGGATGGCCAACGAGCAGTACTTC. Its translation: CASSVGEGMANEQYF.